This T cell receptor beta chain was retrieved from a study of blood T cell repertoires in COVID-19. Turning to the study itself: Sources were T cells, B-cell-depleted T cells, or PBMCs; the material itself was cDNA or gDNA.

The V and J ends lost 1 base and 5 bases respectively, with 2 bases between them. Per the germline V gene, CDR1 is MDHEN and CDR2 is SYDVKM. CDR3 length: 11 amino acids. Only in-frame clones appear in the TCRdb table, and some are missing; sequencing was by immunoSEQ multiplex PCR. In the table there are about 140,000 clones, approximately 91% of which are singletons. This chain uses TRBV28 with TRBJ1-1; D not resolved. The sequenced sample consisted of peripheral blood. The TCR sequence derives from a man in his fifties with active or convalescent COVID-19. The CDR3: CASSLLTEAFF. The CDR3 region has the DNA TGTGCCAGCAGTTTATTAACTGAAGCTTTCTTT. Full variable domain (rest looked up from reference TRBV28 and TRBJ1-1): DVKVTQSSRYLVKRTGEKVFLECVQDMDHENMFWYRQDPGLGLRLIYFSYDVKMKEKGDIPEGYSVSREKKERFSLILESASTNQTSMYLCASSLLTEAFFGQGTRLTVV.